A selection of T cell receptor beta chains follows, all from one sample in a study of type 1 and type 2 diabetes patients. TCRdb analysed the multiplex PCR reads with MiXCR anew, one entry per CDR3 protein. The data contain more than 250,000 distinct CDR3 sequences, roughly 44% of them singletons. The sample consisted of peripheral blood mononuclear cells (PBMCs). These TCRs come from a man aged 18 to 29 with type 2 diabetes. The conserved cysteine and the conserved F or W are not part of the CDR3 here. Fields, in order: CDR3 length, J gene, V gene, CDR3 protein.

13,TRBJ1-1,TRBV11-2,ASSLEGELNTEAF
15,TRBJ1-1,TRBV18,ASSPGTGVQYNTEAF
14,TRBJ2-1,TRBV7-3,ASSLSVASGGYEQF
12,TRBJ2-3,TRBV29-1,SVEIPVPPDTQY
13,TRBJ2-7,TRBV12-3/TRBV12-4,ASSFLSQGRYEQY
13,TRBJ2-1,TRBV20-1,SAQSLAGKHNEQF
12,TRBJ2-7,TRBV6-5,ASREGQGAYEQY
13,TRBJ2-7,TRBV4-1,ASSQLAGLTYEQY
13,TRBJ2-1,TRBV6-5,ASSYGVAGANEQF
12,TRBJ2-7,TRBV20-1,SAGPGQRSYEQY
15,TRBJ2-3,TRBV13,ASSKMGPGLAGPAQY
13,TRBJ2-7,TRBV28,ASSPPTGLSYEQY
13,TRBJ1-3,TRBV15,ATSRGTGEGNTIY
15,TRBJ2-5,TRBV12-3/TRBV12-4,ASSVADSTGQGETQY
13,TRBJ2-1,TRBV6-1,ASSEVEGTYNEQF
12,TRBJ2-7,TRBV2,ASSERGFSYEQY
13,TRBJ2-7,TRBV24-1,ATSVEGTGNHEQY
12,TRBJ2-1,TRBV28,ASRETTSYNEQF
16,TRBJ1-5,TRBV4-3,ASSQDARSGYSNQPQH
14,TRBJ1-1,TRBV7-8,ASSPSAGMGNTEAF
11,TRBJ1-6,TRBV20-1,SATDRGSSPLH
10,TRBJ1-1,TRBV28,ASKGQLIEAF
17,TRBJ2-2,TRBV5-1,ASSLPGQGGFSGTGELF
13,TRBJ2-2,TRBV7-7,ASGPVGVDTGELF